The clone carrying this T cell receptor beta chain was found many times. Antigen: not known. Breast cancer patients provided tissue from their axillary draining lymph nodes. This specimen belongs to a study of breast tumors, draining lymph nodes, adjacent tissues. TCRdb re-called the multiplex PCR reads with MiXCR, one entry per CDR3 protein. This sample has fewer than 300,000 distinct CDR3 sequences, with approximately 31% found just once. V was shortened by 4 bases and J by 3 bases, with 16 bases between the two germline ends. This CDR3 region has 15 residues. Per the germline V gene, CDR1 is SGHVS and CDR2 is FQNEAQ. General observations from the study: Tumor TCR diversity was below lymph nodes but above nontumor tissue.

Sequencing was performed on axillary lymph node tissue. This clonotype originated in a female donor with breast cancer. Some clones in this sample may be carry-over from other donors' samples. This chain uses TRBV7-8 with TRBJ2-7; D not resolved. CDR3 in amino acids: CASSSLLVGDYEQYF. Here the CDR3 DNA reads TGTGCCAGCAGCTCCCTTTTAGTTGGAGACTACGAGCAGTACTTC.